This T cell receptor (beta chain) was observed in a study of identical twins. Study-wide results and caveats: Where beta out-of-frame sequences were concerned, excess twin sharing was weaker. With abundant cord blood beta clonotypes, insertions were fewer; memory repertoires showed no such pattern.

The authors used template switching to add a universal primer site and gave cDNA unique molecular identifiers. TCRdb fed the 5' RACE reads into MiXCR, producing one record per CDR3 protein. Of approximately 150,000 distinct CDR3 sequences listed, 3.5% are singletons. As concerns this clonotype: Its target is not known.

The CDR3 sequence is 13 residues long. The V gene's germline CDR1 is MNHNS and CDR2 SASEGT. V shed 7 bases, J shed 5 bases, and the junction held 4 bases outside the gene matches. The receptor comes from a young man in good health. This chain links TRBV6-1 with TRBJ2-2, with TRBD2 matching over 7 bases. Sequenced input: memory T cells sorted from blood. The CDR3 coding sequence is TGTGCCAGCAAGAGACTAGCTACCGGGGAGCTGTTTTTT. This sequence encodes CASKRLATGELFF.